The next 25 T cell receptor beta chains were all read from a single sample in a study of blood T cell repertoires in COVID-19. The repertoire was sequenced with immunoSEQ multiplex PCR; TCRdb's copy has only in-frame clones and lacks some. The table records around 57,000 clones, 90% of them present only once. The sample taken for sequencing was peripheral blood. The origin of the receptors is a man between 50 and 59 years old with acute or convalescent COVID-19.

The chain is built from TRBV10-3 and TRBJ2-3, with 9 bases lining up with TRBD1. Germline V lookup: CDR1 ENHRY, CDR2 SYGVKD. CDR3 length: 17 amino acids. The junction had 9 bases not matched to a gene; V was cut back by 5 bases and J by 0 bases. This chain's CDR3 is CAISQPGQGTSTDTQYF. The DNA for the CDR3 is TGTGCCATCAGTCAGCCCGGACAGGGGACGAGCACAGATACGCAGTATTTT.

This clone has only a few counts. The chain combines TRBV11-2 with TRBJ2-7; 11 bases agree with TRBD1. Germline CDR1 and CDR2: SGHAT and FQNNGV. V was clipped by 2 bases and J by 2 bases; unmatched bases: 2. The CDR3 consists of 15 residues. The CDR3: CASSLSGQGAYEQYF. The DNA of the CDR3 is TGTGCCAGCAGCTTATCGGGACAGGGGGCCTACGAGCAGTACTTC.

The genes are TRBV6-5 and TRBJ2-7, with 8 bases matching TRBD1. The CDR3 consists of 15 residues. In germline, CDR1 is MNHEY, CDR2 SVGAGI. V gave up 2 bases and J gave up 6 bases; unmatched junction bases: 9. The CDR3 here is CASSYKGQGAGEQYF. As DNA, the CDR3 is TGTGCCAGCAGTTACAAGGGGCAGGGGGCGGGCGAGCAGTACTTC.

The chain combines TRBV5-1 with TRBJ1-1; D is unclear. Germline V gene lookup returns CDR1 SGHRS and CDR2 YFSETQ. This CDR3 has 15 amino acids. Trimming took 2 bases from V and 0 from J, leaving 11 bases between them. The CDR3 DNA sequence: TGCGCCAGCAGCTTAGATGGAGAGCTGAACACTGAAGCTTTCTTT. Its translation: CASSLDGELNTEAFF. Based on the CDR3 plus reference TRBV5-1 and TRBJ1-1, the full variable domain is KAGVTQTPRYLIKTRGQQVTLSCSPISGHRSVSWYQQTPGQGLQFLFEYFSETQRNKGNFPGRFSGRQFSNSRSEMNVSTLELGDSALYLCASSLDGELNTEAFFGQGTRLTVV.

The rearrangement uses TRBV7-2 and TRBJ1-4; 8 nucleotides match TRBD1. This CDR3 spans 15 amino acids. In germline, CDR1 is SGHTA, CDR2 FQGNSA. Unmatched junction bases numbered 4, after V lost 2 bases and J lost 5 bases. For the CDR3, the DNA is TGTGCCAGCAGCTTACGGACAGGGCGAAATGAAAAACTGTTTTTT. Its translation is CASSLRTGRNEKLFF.

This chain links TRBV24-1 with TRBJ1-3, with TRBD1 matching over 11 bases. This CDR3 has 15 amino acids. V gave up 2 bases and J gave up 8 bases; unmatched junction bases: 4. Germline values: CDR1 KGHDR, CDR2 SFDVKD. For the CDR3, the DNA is TGTGCCACCAGTGATTCAGGACAGGGGGCGGACACCATATATTTT. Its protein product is CATSDSGQGADTIYF.

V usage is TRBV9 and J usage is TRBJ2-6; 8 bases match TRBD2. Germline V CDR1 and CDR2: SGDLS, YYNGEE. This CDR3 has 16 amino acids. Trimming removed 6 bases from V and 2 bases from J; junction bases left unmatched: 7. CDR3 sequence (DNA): TGTGCCAGCACCGTCGTCGGGGGGGCTGGGGCCAACGTCCTGACTTTC. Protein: CASTVVGGAGANVLTF.

CDR3 loop: CASSRDYFQETQYF. CDR3 nucleotides: TGTGCCAGCAGCCGGGACTATTTCCAAGAGACCCAGTACTTC. V usage is TRBV9 and J usage is TRBJ2-5; the match to TRBD2 covers 7 bases. The CDR3 has 14 residues. CDR1 is SGDLS, CDR2 YYNGEE, per germline. Germline trimming cut 4 bases from V and 1 base from J; bases unmatched to any gene: 4.

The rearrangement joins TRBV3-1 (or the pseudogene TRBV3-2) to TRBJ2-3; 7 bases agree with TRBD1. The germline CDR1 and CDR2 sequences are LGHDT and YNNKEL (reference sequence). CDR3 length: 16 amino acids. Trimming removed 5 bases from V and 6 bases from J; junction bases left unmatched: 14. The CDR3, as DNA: TGTGCCAGCAGCTCCGGGACAGTCTGGGCCGGCGATACGCAGTATTTT. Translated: CASSSGTVWAGDTQYF.

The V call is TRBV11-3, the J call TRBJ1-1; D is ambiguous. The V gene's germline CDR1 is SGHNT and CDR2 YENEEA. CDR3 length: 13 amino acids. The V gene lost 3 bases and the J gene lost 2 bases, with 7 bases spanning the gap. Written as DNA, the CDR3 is TGTGCCAGCAGCTTGGGAGGAAACACTGAAGCTTTCTTT. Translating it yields CASSLGGNTEAFF.

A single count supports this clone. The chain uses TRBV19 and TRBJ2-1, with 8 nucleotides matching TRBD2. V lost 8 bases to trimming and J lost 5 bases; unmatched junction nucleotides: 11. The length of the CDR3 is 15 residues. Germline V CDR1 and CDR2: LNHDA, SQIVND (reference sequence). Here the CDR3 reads CASVGASGPNNEQFF. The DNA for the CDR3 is TGTGCCAGTGTGGGGGCTAGCGGGCCCAACAATGAGCAGTTCTTC.

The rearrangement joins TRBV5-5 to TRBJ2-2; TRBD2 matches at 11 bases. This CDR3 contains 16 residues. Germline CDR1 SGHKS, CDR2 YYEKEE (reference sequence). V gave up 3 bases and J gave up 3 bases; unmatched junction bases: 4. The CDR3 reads CASSYPGLADTGELFF. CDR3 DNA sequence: TGTGCCAGCAGCTATCCGGGACTAGCGGACACCGGGGAGCTGTTTTTT. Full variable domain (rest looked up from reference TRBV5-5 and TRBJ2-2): DAGVTQSPTHLIKTRGQQVTLRCSPISGHKSVSWYQQVLGQGPQFIFQYYEKEERGRGNFPDRFSARQFPNYSSELNVNALLLGDSALYLCASSYPGLADTGELFFGEGSRLTVL.

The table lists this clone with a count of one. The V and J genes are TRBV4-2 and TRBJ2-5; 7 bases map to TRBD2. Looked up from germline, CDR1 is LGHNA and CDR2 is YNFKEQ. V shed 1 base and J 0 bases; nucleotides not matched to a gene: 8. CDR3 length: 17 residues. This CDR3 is CASSQATSGTHQETQYF. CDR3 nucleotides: TGTGCCAGCAGCCAAGCCACAAGCGGGACCCACCAAGAGACCCAGTACTTC.

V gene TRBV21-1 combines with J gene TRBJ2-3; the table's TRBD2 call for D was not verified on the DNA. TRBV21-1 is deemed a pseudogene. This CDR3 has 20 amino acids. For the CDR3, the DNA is TGTGCCAGCGAACCTAAAGCTGAGGGGTTACTAGCGGGGGAAACAGATACGCAGTATTTT. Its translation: CASEPKAEGLLAGETDTQYF.

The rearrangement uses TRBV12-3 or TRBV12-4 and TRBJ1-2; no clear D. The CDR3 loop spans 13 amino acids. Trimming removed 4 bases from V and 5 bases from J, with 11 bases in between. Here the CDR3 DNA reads TGTGCCAGCAGTTCAACGGCGGGGTATGGCTACACCTTC. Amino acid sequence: CASSSTAGYGYTF.

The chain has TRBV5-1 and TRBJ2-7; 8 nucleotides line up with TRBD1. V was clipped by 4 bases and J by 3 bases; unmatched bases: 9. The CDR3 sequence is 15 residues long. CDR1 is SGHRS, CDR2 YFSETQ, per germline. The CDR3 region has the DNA TGCGCCAGCAGCCCCTCCGGGACAGGATACTACGAGCAGTACTTC. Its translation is CASSPSGTGYYEQYF.

CDR3 residues: CASSLGLAGGFYEQYF. Written as DNA, the CDR3 is TGCGCCAGCAGCTTGGGACTAGCGGGAGGGTTTTACGAGCAGTACTTC. This chain links TRBV5-1 with TRBJ2-7; TRBD2 aligns across 14 bases. The V gene's germline CDR1 is SGHRS and CDR2 YFSETQ. The CDR3 sequence is 16 residues long. V shed 0 bases and J 4 bases; nucleotides not matched to a gene: 3. The variable domain in full, completed from reference TRBV5-1 and TRBJ2-7, reads KAGVTQTPRYLIKTRGQQVTLSCSPISGHRSVSWYQQTPGQGLQFLFEYFSETQRNKGNFPGRFSGRQFSNSRSEMNVSTLELGDSALYLCASSLGLAGGFYEQYFGPGTRLTVT.

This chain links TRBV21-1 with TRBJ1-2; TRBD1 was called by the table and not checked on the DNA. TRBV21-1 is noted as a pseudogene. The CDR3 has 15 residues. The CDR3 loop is CASSILGQLNYGYTF. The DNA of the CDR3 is TGTGCCAGCAGCATCTTGGGACAGCTTAACTATGGCTACACCTTC.

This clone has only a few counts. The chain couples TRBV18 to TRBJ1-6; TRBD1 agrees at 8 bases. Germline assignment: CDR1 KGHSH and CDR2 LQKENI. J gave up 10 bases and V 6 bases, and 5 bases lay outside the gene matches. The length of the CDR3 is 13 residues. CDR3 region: CASSDRDSSPLHF. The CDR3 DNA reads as TGTGCCAGCTCGGACAGGGACAGCTCACCCCTCCACTTT.

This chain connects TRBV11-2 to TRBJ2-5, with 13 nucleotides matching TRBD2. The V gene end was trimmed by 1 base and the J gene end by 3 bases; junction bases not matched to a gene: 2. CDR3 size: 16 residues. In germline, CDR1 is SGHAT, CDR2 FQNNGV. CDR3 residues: CASSLGGLAGEETQYF. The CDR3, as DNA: TGTGCCAGCAGCTTAGGTGGACTAGCGGGAGAAGAGACCCAGTACTTC.

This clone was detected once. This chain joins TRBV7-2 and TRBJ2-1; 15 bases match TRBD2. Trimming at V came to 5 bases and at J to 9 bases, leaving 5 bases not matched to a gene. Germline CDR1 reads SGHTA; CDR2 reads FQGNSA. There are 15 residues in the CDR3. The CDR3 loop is CASSLGLAGGFEQFF. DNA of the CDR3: TGTGCCAGCAGCCTAGGACTAGCGGGAGGGTTTGAGCAGTTCTTC.

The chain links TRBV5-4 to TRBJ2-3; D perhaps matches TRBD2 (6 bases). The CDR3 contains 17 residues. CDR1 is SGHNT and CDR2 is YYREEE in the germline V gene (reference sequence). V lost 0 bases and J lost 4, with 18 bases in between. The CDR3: CASSLGADGRFADTQYF. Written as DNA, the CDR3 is TGTGCCAGCAGCTTGGGGGCAGATGGGAGGTTCGCAGATACGCAGTATTTT.

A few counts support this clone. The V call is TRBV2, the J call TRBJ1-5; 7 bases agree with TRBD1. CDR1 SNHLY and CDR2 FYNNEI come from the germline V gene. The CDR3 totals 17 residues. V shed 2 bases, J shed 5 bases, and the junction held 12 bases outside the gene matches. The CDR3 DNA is TGTGCCAGCAGTGAATTGGACAGGCTTGGTGTTGATCAGCCCCAGCATTTT. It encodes CASSELDRLGVDQPQHF.

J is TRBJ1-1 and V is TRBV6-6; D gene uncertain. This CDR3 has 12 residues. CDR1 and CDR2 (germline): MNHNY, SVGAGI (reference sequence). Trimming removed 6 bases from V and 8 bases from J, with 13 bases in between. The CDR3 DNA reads TGTGCCAGCAGACCCGACATGAAAGAAGCTTTCTTT. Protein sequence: CASRPDMKEAFF.

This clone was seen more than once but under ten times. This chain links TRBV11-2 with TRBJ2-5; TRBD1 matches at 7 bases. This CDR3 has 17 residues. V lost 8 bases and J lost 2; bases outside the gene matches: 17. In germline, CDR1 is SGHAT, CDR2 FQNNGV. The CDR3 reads CASGVFRGKGVQETQYF. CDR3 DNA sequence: TGTGCCAGCGGGGTATTCAGGGGGAAAGGGGTTCAAGAGACCCAGTACTTC.